This T cell receptor beta chain appears in the sequencing data of a study of T cells after posttransplantation cyclophosphamide. Notes on the study in general: After PTCy, TRB diversity resembled that of CNI/methotrexate controls. TRB overlap between skin or GI tissue T cells and blood was limited. Later blood repertoires were often dominated by clones from the donor CD8+ memory compartment.

Profiling relied on immunoSEQ multiplex PCR, and the TCRdb table lists in-frame clones only, not all of them. This table holds about 18,000 clones, less than 85% found once. This CDR3 region has 14 residues. The V gene's germline CDR1 is SNHLY and CDR2 FYNNEI. V lost 3 bases, J lost 7 bases, and 13 bases lay in between. Note on this clone: What it binds is not known.

This related bone marrow graft donor gave peripheral blood on the day of marrow donation. The chain couples TRBV2 to TRBJ1-5, with a weak D call TRBD1 (5 bases). The TCR sequence derives from a man aged 25-45 years in good health and a related stem cell transplant donor. Sequencing was done on a sample of memory CD4+ T cells sorted from blood. The CDR3 sequence: CASSEGPGRQPQHF. CDR3 coding DNA: TGTGCCAGCAGTGAGGGGCCCGGACGACAGCCCCAGCATTTT.